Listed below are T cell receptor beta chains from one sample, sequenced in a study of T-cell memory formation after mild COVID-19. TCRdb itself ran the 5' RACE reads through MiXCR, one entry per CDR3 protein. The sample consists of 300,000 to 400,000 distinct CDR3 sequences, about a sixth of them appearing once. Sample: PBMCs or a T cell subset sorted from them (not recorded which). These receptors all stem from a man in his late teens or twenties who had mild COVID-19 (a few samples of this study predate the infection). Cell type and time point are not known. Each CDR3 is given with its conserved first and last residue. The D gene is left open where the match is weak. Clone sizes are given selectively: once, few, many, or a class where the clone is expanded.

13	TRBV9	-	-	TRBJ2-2	TGTGCCAGCAGCGTCCGTCTGGGCGGGGAGCTGTTTTTT	CASSVRLGGELFF
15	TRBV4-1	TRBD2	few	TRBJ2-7	TGCGCCAGCAGCCAAGAAGCGGGGTTGACCTACGAGCAGTACTTC	CASSQEAGLTYEQYF
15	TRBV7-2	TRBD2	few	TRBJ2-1	TGTGCCAGCAGCTTTCCGGGACTAGCGTCCGGTGAGCAGTTCTTC	CASSFPGLASGEQFF
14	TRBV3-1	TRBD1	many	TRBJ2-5	TGTGCCAGCAGCCACGACAGGGGTCGGGAGACCCAGTACTTC	CASSHDRGRETQYF
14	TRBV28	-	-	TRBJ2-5	TGTGCCAGCAGACCTTCCCCGATGGGGGAGACCCAGTACTTC	CASRPSPMGETQYF
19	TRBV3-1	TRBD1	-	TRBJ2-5	TGTGCCAGCAGCCAAGAGGGGGGTCGGACAGGGAGTTTTAAAGAGACCCAGTACTTC	CASSQEGGRTGSFKETQYF
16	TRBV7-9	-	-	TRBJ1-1	TGTGCCAGCAGCTTAACGTTCACGGGGGGGAACACTGAAGCTTTCTTT	CASSLTFTGGNTEAFF
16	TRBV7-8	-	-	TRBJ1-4	TGTGCCAGCAGCCCCTCCACTATTACAACTAATGAAAAACTGTTTTTT	CASSPSTITTNEKLFF
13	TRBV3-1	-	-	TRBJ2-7	TGTGCCAGCAGCCGGTGGGGTGAGAACGAGCAGTACTTC	CASSRWGENEQYF
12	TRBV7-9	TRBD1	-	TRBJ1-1	TGTGCCGTCGGACAGGGGGGCACTGAAGCTTTCTTT	CAVGQGGTEAFF
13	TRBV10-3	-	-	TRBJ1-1	TGTGCCACCCGGGAAGGGGCGAACACTGAAGCTTTCTTT	CATREGANTEAFF
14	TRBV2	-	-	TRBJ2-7	TGTGCCAGCAAGGGAGAGGGGACCACTCCCGAGCAGTACTTC	CASKGEGTTPEQYF
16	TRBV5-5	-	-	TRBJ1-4	TGTGCCAGCAGCCGAACGACAGCGGCAACTAATGAAAAACTGTTTTTT	CASSRTTAATNEKLFF
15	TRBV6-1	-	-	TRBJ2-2	TGTGCCAGCAGAAGGGGTGGGGGAGCCCCCGGGGAGCTGTTTTTT	CASRRGGGAPGELFF
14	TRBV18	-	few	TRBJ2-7	TGTGCCAGCTCCGCAAGTAACCGGGATGGCGAGCAGTACTTC	CASSASNRDGEQYF
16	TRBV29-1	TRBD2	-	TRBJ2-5	TGCAGCGTTGAGGTGGCGGGGGATCCCTCCGGGGAGACCCAGTACTTC	CSVEVAGDPSGETQYF
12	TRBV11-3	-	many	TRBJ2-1	TGTGCCAGCAGCGCCGTTGGCAATGAGCAGTTCTTC	CASSAVGNEQFF
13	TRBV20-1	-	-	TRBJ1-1	TGCAGTGCTTCGGGGGGGCAGGTCACTGAAGCTTTCTTT	CSASGGQVTEAFF
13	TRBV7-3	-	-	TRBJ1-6	TGTGCCAGCAGTAGCCGTTCGGCGGCACCCCTCCACTTT	CASSSRSAAPLHF
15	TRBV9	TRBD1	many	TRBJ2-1	TGTGCCAGCAGCGTGGCCGGGACAGGGCGAGGTGAGCAGTTCTTC	CASSVAGTGRGEQFF
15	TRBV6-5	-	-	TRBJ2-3	TGTGCCAGCAGTTACAGGGGGTCTAGCACAGATACGCAGTATTTT	CASSYRGSSTDTQYF
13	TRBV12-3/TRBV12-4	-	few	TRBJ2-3	TGTGCCAGCAGTGGGTGGGACACAGATACGCAGTATTTT	CASSGWDTDTQYF
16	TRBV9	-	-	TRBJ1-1	TGTGCCAGCAGCCCTCCTGGGGGGGGCTTGAACACTGAAGCTTTCTTT	CASSPPGGGLNTEAFF
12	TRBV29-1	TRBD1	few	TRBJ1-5	TGCAGCTCAGGACAGGGCGATCAGCCCCAGCATTTT	CSSGQGDQPQHF
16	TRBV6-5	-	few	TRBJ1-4	TGTGCCAGCAGTTACCGGACTACAAGGGGTTATGAAAAACTGTTTTTT	CASSYRTTRGYEKLFF
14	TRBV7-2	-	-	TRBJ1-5	TGTGCCAGCAGTCTAGCCAGTAGCAATCAGCCCCAGCATTTT	CASSLASSNQPQHF
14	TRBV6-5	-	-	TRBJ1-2	TGTGCCAGCAGCGCCATCCTGGGACTTTATGGCTACACCTTC	CASSAILGLYGYTF
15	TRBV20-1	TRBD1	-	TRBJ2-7	TGCAGTGCTAGAGTGGGCCAGGGGGTTTCCTACGAGCAGTACTTC	CSARVGQGVSYEQYF
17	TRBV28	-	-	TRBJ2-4	TGTGCCAGCAGTCCCTCGGACATGCTCTTAGCCAAAAACATTCAGTACTTC	CASSPSDMLLAKNIQYF
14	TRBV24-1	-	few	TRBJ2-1	TGTGCCACCAGTGAATATACAGTGTACAATGAGCAGTTCTTC	CATSEYTVYNEQFF
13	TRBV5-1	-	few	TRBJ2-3	TGCGCCAGCAGCCCGCAGTGGGAAGATACGCAGTATTTT	CASSPQWEDTQYF
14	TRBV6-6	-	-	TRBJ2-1	TGTGCCAGCAGTTACTCGGACGGCTACAATGAGCAGTTCTTC	CASSYSDGYNEQFF
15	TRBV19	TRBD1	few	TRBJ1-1	TGTGCCAGTAGTACCTTGACAGGGGGCTATACTGAAGCTTTCTTT	CASSTLTGGYTEAFF
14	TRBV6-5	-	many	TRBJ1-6	TGTGCCAATCTCACAGCGGGGCTCAATTCACCCCTCCACTTT	CANLTAGLNSPLHF
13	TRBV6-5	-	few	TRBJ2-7	TGTGCCAGCAGACAAGGACAGAACTACGAGCAGTACTTC	CASRQGQNYEQYF